This entry lists 23 T cell receptor beta chains sequenced from one sample in a study of T-cell memory formation after mild COVID-19. TCRdb used MiXCR to reprocess the 5' RACE reads, holding one entry per CDR3 protein. The data hold some 410,000 distinct CDR3 sequences, with about 22% observed a single time. The sequencing sample was made of PBMCs or a T cell subset sorted from them (not recorded which). Source of these receptors: an adult woman who had mild COVID-19 (a few samples of this study predate the infection). Cell type and time point are not known.

This clonotype has only a few counts. V is TRBV12-5 and J is TRBJ2-3; TRBD2 matches 14 bases. The J segment lost 4 bases and the V segment lost 5 bases, leaving 5 bases of the junction unmatched. This CDR3 contains 16 residues. Germline CDR1 reads LGHNT; CDR2 reads FRNRAP. Here the CDR3 DNA reads TGTGCTAGTGGTAAAGGACTAGCGGGAGGTTCAGATACGCAGTATTTT. As protein: CASGKGLAGGSDTQYF.

A few counts support this clonotype. This chain links TRBV11-2 with TRBJ2-7, with D tentatively TRBD2 (5 bases). In germline, CDR1 is SGHAT, CDR2 FQNNGV. The CDR3 totals 15 residues. The V end was cut by 5 bases, the J end by 0 bases, with 14 bases between. The CDR3 DNA is TGTGCCAGCAGCCGTGAGACTGGGAGCTCCTACGAGCAGTACTTC. This translates into CASSRETGSSYEQYF.

The CDR3 sequence is CASSWAIAGGGEQYF. The CDR3 region has the DNA TGTGCCAGCAGTTGGGCGATAGCGGGAGGCGGCGAGCAGTACTTC. J is TRBJ2-7 and V is TRBV28; 10 positions match TRBD2. The CDR3 length is 15 residues. Germline CDR1 reads MDHEN; CDR2 reads SYDVKM. V dropped 4 bases and J dropped 6; count of bases not matched to a gene: 9.

V and J are TRBV9 and TRBJ2-3; either TRBD1 or TRBD2 may fit D (6 bases each). V dropped 1 base and J dropped 0 bases, with 12 bases sitting between them. The CDR3 sequence is 16 residues long. CDR1 is SGDLS and CDR2 is YYNGEE in the germline V gene. This CDR3 is CASSVSPGASTDTQYF. The CDR3 nucleotides read TGTGCCAGCAGCGTAAGTCCGGGGGCCAGCACAGATACGCAGTATTTT. The full variable domain, in which reference TRBV9 and TRBJ2-3 provide the parts outside the CDR3, is DSGVTQTPKHLITATGQRVTLRCSPRSGDLSVYWYQQSLDQGLQFLIQYYNGEERAKGNILERFSAQQFPDLHSELNLSSLELGDSALYFCASSVSPGASTDTQYFGPGTRLTVL.

J is TRBJ1-1 and V is TRBV30; maybe TRBD1 (6 bases). CDR1 GTSNPN and CDR2 SVGIG come from the germline V gene (reference sequence). Trimming took 8 bases from V and 0 from J, leaving 34 bases between them. CDR3 length: 20 amino acids. CDR3 amino acids: CARSRPGTLDSGYMNTEAFF. The CDR3 DNA is TGTGCCCGATCACGACCGGGGACCCTGGACAGTGGATATATGAACACTGAAGCTTTCTTT.

This clonotype was counted a few times. The chain links TRBV5-1 to TRBJ2-2, with 9 bases lining up with TRBD1. Trimming took 3 bases from V and 5 from J; bases not matched to a gene: 8. Germline CDR1 SGHRS, CDR2 YFSETQ. CDR3 length: 16 amino acids. As DNA, the CDR3 is TGCGCCAGCAGCTGGGGCCCACAGGGGGCGACCGGGGAGCTGTTTTTT. Its translation: CASSWGPQGATGELFF.

The genes are TRBV9 and TRBJ2-1; 8 positions match TRBD2. The V segment lost 4 bases and the J segment 0 bases; nucleotides outside the gene matches: 6. The V gene's germline CDR1 is SGDLS and CDR2 YYNGEE. CDR3 length: 16 amino acids. The CDR3 DNA is TGTGCCAGCAGCATCCAGCGGGAGACCTCCTACAATGAGCAGTTCTTC. Protein product: CASSIQRETSYNEQFF.

The chain has TRBV7-3 and TRBJ2-1, with TRBD2 matching over 9 bases. This CDR3 comprises 15 residues. Looked up from germline, CDR1 is SGHTA and CDR2 is FQGTGA. V shed 2 bases, J shed 5 bases, and the junction held 4 bases outside the gene matches. CDR3 coding DNA: TGTGCCAGCAGCTTACTTAGCGGGGGCAACAATGAGCAGTTCTTC. This gives the protein CASSLLSGGNNEQFF.

The chain employs TRBV15 and TRBJ2-1; 7 nucleotides align to TRBD1. This CDR3 region has 17 residues. The V gene's germline CDR1 is LNHNV and CDR2 YYDKDF (reference sequence). The V gene end was trimmed by 0 bases and the J gene end by 2 bases; junction bases not matched to a gene: 7. In DNA, the CDR3 is TGTGCCACCAGCAGAGATCTCGACAGGGACACCTACAATGAGCAGTTCTTC. Its protein product is CATSRDLDRDTYNEQFF.

V is TRBV5-5 and J is TRBJ2-7, with TRBD1 matching 12 bases. The CDR3 is made up of 16 amino acids. In germline, CDR1 is SGHKS, CDR2 YYEKEE (reference sequence). V was clipped by 0 bases and J by 3 bases; unmatched bases: 4. CDR3 region: CASSLGDRGLGYEQYF. For the CDR3, the DNA is TGTGCCAGCAGCTTGGGGGACAGGGGGCTCGGCTACGAGCAGTACTTC. The full variable domain, rest sourced from reference TRBV5-5 and TRBJ2-7, is DAGVTQSPTHLIKTRGQQVTLRCSPISGHKSVSWYQQVLGQGPQFIFQYYEKEERGRGNFPDRFSARQFPNYSSELNVNALLLGDSALYLCASSLGDRGLGYEQYFGPGTRLTVT.

This clonotype was counted between two and nine times. The gene calls are TRBV3-1 and TRBJ2-5, with 11 bases lining up with TRBD2. Germline CDR1 LGHDT, CDR2 YNNKEL (reference sequence). CDR3 size: 15 residues. The ends lost 4 bases at V and 0 bases at J; junction bases unmatched: 1. Here the CDR3 DNA reads TGTGCCAGCAGCCCGACTAGCGGGAACCAAGAGACCCAGTACTTC. Amino acids: CASSPTSGNQETQYF.

Many counts were recorded for this clonotype. This chain joins TRBV7-3 and TRBJ2-2; D not resolved. Germline V gene data show CDR1 as SGHTA and CDR2 as FQGTGA. The ends were cut back, 3 bases at V and 8 bases at J, with 10 bases in the middle. CDR3 length: 13 amino acids. The CDR3 region has the DNA TGTGCCAGCAGCTTGGATTTTTTGGGGGAGCTGTTTTTT. Translated, it gives CASSLDFLGELFF.

This clonotype turned up a few times. The chain links TRBV5-6 to TRBJ1-4; D is perhaps TRBD1 (5 bases). The CDR3 has 15 residues. Trimming removed 2 bases at V and 0 bases at J, with 8 bases between. Germline-derived CDR1 and CDR2 are SGHDT and YYEEEE. CDR3 sequence: CASSFQGSTNEKLFF. CDR3 coding DNA: TGTGCCAGCAGCTTTCAGGGTTCAACTAATGAAAAACTGTTTTTT.

Comments on this clonotype: Its ends do not fully match the called genes, so a read error is possible. Here the CDR3 reads CASSEGGPWLETQYF. CDR3 coding DNA: TGTGCTAGCAGCGAAGGGGGGCCATGGCTAGAGACCCAGTACTTC. The rearrangement links TRBV7-7 to TRBJ2-5; perhaps D is TRBD1 or TRBD2 (6 bases each). The germline gives CDR1 SSHAT, CDR2 FNYEAQ (reference sequence). The CDR3 is 15 residues long. The entire variable domain, with the rest obtained from reference TRBV7-7 and TRBJ2-5, is as follows: GAGVSQSPRYKVTKRGQDVTLRCDPISSHATLYWYQQALGQGPEFLTYFNYEAQPDKSGLPSDRFSAERPEGSISTLTIQRTEQRDSAMYRCASSEGGPWLETQYFGPGTRLLVL.

In this sample, this clonotype turned up a few times. CDR3 protein: CASSPTSSLRAGANVLTF. The CDR3 region has the DNA TGTGCCAGCAGTCCAACCTCAAGCCTCAGGGCTGGGGCCAACGTCCTGACTTTC. This rearrangement joins TRBV12-3 or TRBV12-4 to TRBJ2-6, with a possible D match to TRBD1 (5 bases). With 5 bases removed from V and 2 bases from J, the gap between germline ends came to 19 bases. This CDR3 is 18 amino acids long.

This clonotype was seen only a few times. This chain uses TRBV4-1 with TRBJ2-7; TRBD2 aligns across 8 bases. V shed 0 bases, J shed 6 bases, and the junction held 7 bases outside the gene matches. Germline values: CDR1 MGHRA, CDR2 YSYEKL. The CDR3 is 15 amino acids. The CDR3 region has the DNA TGCGCCAGCAGCCAAGAAGTCGGGGGGGCAGGCGAGCAGTACTTC. This gives the protein CASSQEVGGAGEQYF.

The gene calls are TRBV12-3 or TRBV12-4 and TRBJ1-5, with 10 bases identical to TRBD1. J lost 7 bases, V lost 1 base, and 1 base had no gene match. The CDR3 contains 14 residues. The CDR3 bases are TGTGCCAGCAGTTTAGAGACAGGGGGCCAGCCCCAGCATTTT. Protein product: CASSLETGGQPQHF.

This clonotype has a handful of counts. The J gene is TRBJ1-1, the V gene TRBV7-7; D might be TRBD1 (5 bases). V gave up 1 base and J gave up 5 bases, with 8 bases separating them. The germline CDR1 and CDR2 sequences are SSHAT and FNYEAQ (reference sequence). The CDR3 has 13 amino acids. This chain's CDR3 is CASSLGYRTEAFF. Written as DNA, the CDR3 is TGTGCCAGCAGCTTAGGATACAGGACTGAAGCTTTCTTT. Complete variable domain (other parts from reference TRBV7-7 and TRBJ1-1): GAGVSQSPRYKVTKRGQDVTLRCDPISSHATLYWYQQALGQGPEFLTYFNYEAQPDKSGLPSDRFSAERPEGSISTLTIQRTEQRDSAMYRCASSLGYRTEAFFGQGTRLTVV.

This chain connects TRBV5-6 to TRBJ2-2, with D unclear. The CDR3 extends over 13 amino acids. The V end was cut by 1 base, the J end by 6 bases, with 7 bases between. The germline gives CDR1 SGHDT, CDR2 YYEEEE. The chain's CDR3 is CASSLRRAGELFF. CDR3 nucleotide sequence: TGTGCCAGCAGCTTGAGGAGAGCCGGGGAGCTGTTTTTT.

The rearrangement joins TRBV7-2 to TRBJ2-3; tentative D call: TRBD1 (6 bases). The CDR3 has 14 residues. Germline V gene data show CDR1 as SGHTA and CDR2 as FQGNSA. Trimming cost V 7 bases and J 4 bases, with 15 bases left between them. CDR3 DNA sequence: TGTGCCAGCACCAGGGGACGATCGCCAGATACGCAGTATTTT. Its translation is CASTRGRSPDTQYF.

Only a few counts were recorded for this clonotype. V gene TRBV7-9 combines with J gene TRBJ1-1; D gene unclear. The CDR3 has 16 amino acids. Trimming took 2 bases from V and 1 from J, leaving 14 bases between them. Germline CDR1 SEHNR, CDR2 FQNEAQ (reference sequence). The CDR3 DNA follows: TGTGCCAGCAGCTTACTTTACAACAGAAAGAACACTGAAGCTTTCTTT. This encodes CASSLLYNRKNTEAFF.

This clonotype was recorded a few times. The chain has TRBV11-3 and TRBJ2-1, with 8 bases that match TRBD1. The V segment lost 5 bases and the J segment 8 bases; nucleotides outside the gene matches: 5. CDR3 size: 13 residues. Germline CDR1 SGHNT, CDR2 YENEEA. CDR3 DNA: TGTGCCAGCAGCGTCGGACAGGGCCATGAGCAGTTCTTC. Amino acids: CASSVGQGHEQFF. The full variable domain, completed using reference TRBV11-3 and TRBJ2-1, is EAGVVQSPRYKIIEKKQPVAFWCNPISGHNTLYWYLQNLGQGPELLIRYENEEAVDDSQLPKDRFSAERLKGVDSTLKIQPAELGDSAVYLCASSVGQGHEQFFGPGTRLTVL.

This clonotype was seen more than once but under ten times. This rearrangement joins TRBV29-1 to TRBJ1-3; D uncertain. The V end lost 0 bases, the J end lost 10 bases, and 10 bases lay between the germline ends. Germline CDR1 reads SQVTM; CDR2 reads ANQGSEA. The CDR3 runs 12 residues. The CDR3 DNA is TGCAGCGTTGAAGAGCCGGGCGCGACCATATATTTT. This gives the protein CSVEEPGATIYF.